The entry below describes one T cell receptor beta chain. Antigen specificity is unknown. The entry originates in a study of T cells after yellow fever vaccination. Across the whole study: Fractions of limited cellularity were prepared by means of SMART-Seq v4 Ultra Low Input.

It was through 5'RACE template switching that TCR cDNA was made, with a universal primer site and UMIs added. TCRdb re-derived calls from the 5' RACE reads in MiXCR, one entry per CDR3 protein. The table lists about 340,000 distinct CDR3 sequences, roughly an eighth of them singletons. Study results and limitations: Once the booster was given, most primary-vaccination clones reappeared, at roughly 96% for CD4 and 85% to 90% for CD8. Abundant clonotypes from the bulk population could have been carried over as contaminants into FACS-sorted repertoires.

The CDR3 is 16 residues long. The J segment lost 3 bases and the V segment lost 3 bases, leaving 5 bases of the junction unmatched. CDR1 is SGDLS and CDR2 is YYNGEE in the germline V gene. Here the sequenced sample was CD4+ T cells sorted from PBMCs, taken 15 days after the yellow fever booster vaccination. The rearrangement uses TRBV9 and TRBJ2-3; 12 positions agree with TRBD2. The TCR originated in a man aged 18 to 30 who received the YFV17D yellow fever vaccine. The CDR3 here is CASSGPTSGGTDTQYF. The CDR3 DNA reads TGTGCCAGCAGCGGACCGACTAGCGGGGGAACAGATACGCAGTATTTT.